Following are 32 T cell receptor beta chains from one sample sequenced in a study of shared clonotypes between healthy human individuals. Profiled with immunoSEQ multiplex PCR; TCRdb holds only in-frame clones, not every one. The repertoire holds over 1.5 million clones, with 98% as singletons. The material sequenced was naive CD4+ T cells sorted from blood. Documented subset: CD45RA+ positively selected. The receptors derive from a man in his thirties or forties in good health.

This chain links TRBV6-4 with TRBJ2-7; the match to TRBD1 covers 8 bases. Germline V gene data show CDR1 as MRHNA and CDR2 as SNTAGT. The ends lost 3 bases at V and 2 bases at J; junction bases unmatched: 6. The CDR3 totals 15 residues. The CDR3 is CASSESGGGTYEQYF. The CDR3 nucleotides read TGTGCCAGCAGTGAATCAGGGGGCGGGACCTACGAGCAGTACTTC.

The chain employs TRBV7-9 and TRBJ2-3; a weak D match, TRBD1 (6 bases). CDR3 size: 14 residues. The V and J ends lost 11 bases and 6 bases respectively, with 21 bases between them. The germline V gene encodes CDR1 SEHNR and CDR2 FQNEAQ (reference sequence). The CDR3 reads CALLRGPSRDTQYF. For the CDR3, the DNA is TGTGCCCTACTCAGGGGCCCCTCCAGGGATACGCAGTATTTT.

This rearrangement joins TRBV25-1 to TRBJ2-7; D tentatively fits TRBD1 or TRBD2 (5 bases each). The germline V gene encodes CDR1 MGHDK and CDR2 SYGVNS. V lost 4 bases, J lost 2 bases, and 12 bases lay in between. This CDR3 spans 14 amino acids. The CDR3 nucleotides are TGTGCCAGCAGTGCAGGGACGGGCACCTACGAGCAGTACTTC. Encoded protein: CASSAGTGTYEQYF.

V is TRBV29-1 and J is TRBJ2-4; TRBD1 matches 7 bases. CDR1 is SQVTM, CDR2 ANQGSEA, per germline. Trimming took 4 bases from V and 0 from J; bases not matched to a gene: 9. The CDR3 runs 16 residues. The CDR3 nucleotides are TGCAGCGTTGGCACCGGGACAGACCCAGCCAAAAACATTCAGTACTTC. This gives the protein CSVGTGTDPAKNIQYF.

The chain is built from TRBV18 and TRBJ2-6; D call uncertain. CDR3 length equals 16 residues. From germline, CDR1 is KGHSH and CDR2 LQKENI. V dropped 5 bases and J dropped 0 bases, with 11 bases sitting between them. The CDR3 bases are TGTGCCAGCTCATCAAAAACTGGCTCTGGGGCCAACGTCCTGACTTTC. Its translation is CASSSKTGSGANVLTF.

The V and J genes are TRBV2 and TRBJ2-7, with 10 bases fitting TRBD1. CDR3 length: 14 residues. Unmatched junction bases numbered 7, after V lost 6 bases and J lost 5 bases. CDR1 is SNHLY, CDR2 FYNNEI, per germline. The CDR3 protein is CASRGDRGLDEQYF. The CDR3, as DNA: TGTGCCAGCAGGGGCGACAGGGGGCTGGACGAGCAGTACTTC.

The rearrangement uses TRBV29-1 and TRBJ2-5, with 10 bases matching TRBD2. Germline assignment: CDR1 SQVTM and CDR2 ANQGSEA. V dropped 8 bases and J dropped 5; count of bases not matched to a gene: 8. The CDR3 sequence is 13 residues long. The CDR3 DNA follows: TGCAGCACGATAGCGGGAGGTTTGGAGACCCAGTACTTC. Amino acids: CSTIAGGLETQYF.

The chain combines TRBV19 with TRBJ2-7; D is undetermined. The V end was cut by 3 bases, the J end by 3 bases, with 6 bases between. The CDR3 is made up of 12 amino acids. Germline lookup yields CDR1 LNHDA and CDR2 SQIVND (reference sequence). Here the CDR3 DNA reads TGTGCCAGTAGTATGACTGACTACGAGCAGTACTTC. Its translation: CASSMTDYEQYF.

The genes are TRBV5-4 and TRBJ2-7; 7 positions match TRBD2. The CDR3 has 15 residues. With 0 bases clipped from V and 5 bases from J, the junction kept 8 bases outside the gene matches. In germline, CDR1 is SGHNT, CDR2 YYREEE (reference sequence). The CDR3 DNA sequence: TGTGCCAGCAGCTTGGTTGGGAGGGCCCCCGACGAGCAGTACTTC. This codes for CASSLVGRAPDEQYF.

This chain connects TRBV10-3 to TRBJ2-3; D might be TRBD1 (6 bases). The CDR3 totals 13 residues. Germline V gene sequence: CDR1 ENHRY, CDR2 SYGVKD. V lost 10 bases and J lost 6, with 17 bases in between. DNA of the CDR3: TGTGCCACCTGGGTACAGGGTTCCGATACGCAGTATTTT. Translating it yields CATWVQGSDTQYF.

The V gene is TRBV5-4, the J gene TRBJ1-5; no clear D. CDR3 length equals 15 residues. The V and J ends lost 0 bases and 7 bases respectively, with 14 bases between them. Germline CDR1 SGHNT, CDR2 YYREEE (reference sequence). CDR3 region: CASSLASDPGQPQHF. In DNA, the CDR3 is TGTGCCAGCAGCTTGGCGTCGGACCCGGGGCAGCCCCAGCATTTT.

This chain joins TRBV9 and TRBJ1-2, with 8 bases matching TRBD1. The CDR3 length is 15 residues. CDR1 and CDR2 from the germline V gene are SGDLS and YYNGEE. J was trimmed by 4 bases and V by 3 bases; bases with no gene match: 8. This CDR3 is CASSGRTGSRYGYTF. The DNA for the CDR3 is TGTGCCAGCAGCGGACGGACAGGGTCCCGCTATGGCTACACCTTC. The full variable domain, with the rest looked up from reference TRBV9 and TRBJ1-2, is DSGVTQTPKHLITATGQRVTLRCSPRSGDLSVYWYQQSLDQGLQFLIQYYNGEERAKGNILERFSAQQFPDLHSELNLSSLELGDSALYFCASSGRTGSRYGYTFGSGTRLTVV.

This clone was counted once. The V and J genes are TRBV7-9 and TRBJ1-5; tentatively, D is TRBD1 (5 bases). This CDR3 has 19 residues. Germline V gene lookup returns CDR1 SEHNR and CDR2 FQNEAQ (reference sequence). The V end lost 6 bases, the J end lost 0 bases, and 24 bases lay between the germline ends. DNA for the CDR3: TGTGCCAGCAGTCCTACACCGGGACCGGGACCCTTTAGCAATCAGCCCCAGCATTTT. Its protein is CASSPTPGPGPFSNQPQHF.

The chain uses TRBV7-2 and TRBJ2-1, with 7 nucleotides matching TRBD2. V was clipped by 2 bases and J by 9 bases; unmatched bases: 7. The length of the CDR3 is 14 residues. The germline V gene encodes CDR1 SGHTA and CDR2 FQGNSA. CDR3 residues: CASSLRGGNGEQFF. The DNA for the CDR3 is TGTGCCAGCAGCTTACGGGGAGGGAATGGTGAGCAGTTCTTC.

The V and J genes are TRBV5-6 and TRBJ2-3, with 7 bases identical to TRBD1. The V segment lost 6 bases and the J segment 1 base; nucleotides outside the gene matches: 8. This CDR3 spans 15 amino acids. Germline V gene lookup returns CDR1 SGHDT and CDR2 YYEEEE. The CDR3 region has the DNA TGTGCCAGCACCATAAGACAGGGACGCACAGATACGCAGTATTTT. As protein: CASTIRQGRTDTQYF.

V usage is TRBV4-2 and J usage is TRBJ2-1; D is unclear. The V gene's germline CDR1 is LGHNA and CDR2 YNFKEQ. V was pared by 0 bases and J by 4 bases, with 19 bases between. This CDR3 has 18 amino acids. This CDR3 reads CASSQDMGSPILYNEQFF. CDR3 bases: TGTGCCAGCAGCCAAGATATGGGTAGCCCAATTCTTTACAATGAGCAGTTCTTC.

The V call is TRBV11-2, the J call TRBJ1-2; D perhaps matches TRBD1 (6 bases). Germline CDR1 reads SGHAT; CDR2 reads FQNNGV. The V end was cut by 7 bases, the J end by 8 bases, with 29 bases between. The CDR3 spans 17 residues. The CDR3 protein is CASTPSGGAISAQGYTF. The CDR3 bases are TGTGCCAGCACCCCCTCGGGGGGGGCGATTTCAGCTCAGGGCTACACCTTC.

The chain combines TRBV7-9 with TRBJ2-1; tentatively, D is TRBD1 or TRBD2 (5 bases each). Trimming pared 2 bases from V and 8 bases from J, leaving 7 bases between. This CDR3 has 12 residues. Germline V gene lookup returns CDR1 SEHNR and CDR2 FQNEAQ (reference sequence). DNA for the CDR3: TGTGCCAGCAGCTTAACGGGACATGAGCAGTTCTTC. Its translation: CASSLTGHEQFF.

The gene calls are TRBV30 and TRBJ1-2; 7 bases are shared with TRBD1. V shed 2 bases and J 1 base; nucleotides not matched to a gene: 7. The CDR3 has 15 amino acids. Germline V lookup: CDR1 GTSNPN, CDR2 SVGIG (reference sequence). Written as DNA, the CDR3 is TGTGCCTGGAGTTCCGGGACAGCTAATAACTATGGCTACACCTTC. Translation gives CAWSSGTANNYGYTF.

The chain recombines TRBV5-5 with TRBJ1-5; D uncertain. Trimming stripped 2 bases from V and 3 bases from J, with 6 bases between. The germline CDR1 and CDR2 sequences are SGHKS and YYEKEE (reference sequence). This CDR3 has 13 residues. The CDR3 DNA is TGTGCCAGCAGCTTCAGGTTCAATCAGCCCCAGCATTTT. Its translation is CASSFRFNQPQHF.

The chain couples TRBV6-5 to TRBJ2-7; 11 nucleotides align to TRBD2. The CDR3 is 16 residues long. J lost 2 bases, V lost 1 base, and 4 bases had no gene match. Per germline, CDR1 MNHEY and CDR2 SVGAGI. CDR3 residues: CASSYFPTSGTYEQYF. The CDR3 DNA follows: TGTGCCAGCAGTTACTTCCCGACTAGCGGGACCTACGAGCAGTACTTC.

The chain recombines TRBV7-2 with TRBJ1-2; D not resolved. CDR1 and CDR2 (germline): SGHTA, FQGNSA. The CDR3 has 14 amino acids. V gave up 1 base and J gave up 0 bases, with 6 bases separating them. The CDR3 here is CASSLDWANYGYTF. Written as DNA, the CDR3 is TGTGCCAGCAGCTTAGATTGGGCTAACTATGGCTACACCTTC.

The rearrangement links TRBV7-2 to TRBJ2-2; D is possibly TRBD2 (5 bases). The V and J ends lost 5 bases and 7 bases respectively, with 11 bases between them. The CDR3 spans 13 residues. Germline values: CDR1 SGHTA, CDR2 FQGNSA. The CDR3 loop reads CASSQKRSGELFF. The DNA for the CDR3 is TGTGCCAGCAGCCAGAAGCGGAGCGGGGAGCTGTTTTTT.

The chain is built from TRBV5-4 and TRBJ1-4, with D tentatively TRBD1 (5 bases). V gave up 2 bases and J gave up 6 bases, with 11 bases separating them. There are 14 residues in the CDR3. Germline-derived CDR1 and CDR2 are SGHNT and YYREEE (reference sequence). The CDR3 DNA sequence: TGTGCCAGCAGCTTACAGGCTTCGGATGAAAAACTGTTTTTT. Its translation: CASSLQASDEKLFF.

This chain links TRBV4-1 with TRBJ2-3, with 13 nucleotides matching TRBD2. The germline V gene has CDR1 MGHRA and CDR2 YSYEKL. The CDR3 has 18 residues. With V trimmed by 2 bases and J by 5 bases, 10 bases remained unmatched. In nucleotides, the CDR3 is TGCGCCAGCAGCCAACCTCGGACTAGCGGGAGCTATAGAGATACGCAGTATTTT. This codes for CASSQPRTSGSYRDTQYF.

This clone was observed a single time. The chain is built from TRBV2 and TRBJ1-5; D gene unclear. CDR1 is SNHLY, CDR2 FYNNEI, per germline. This CDR3 is 14 amino acids long. The V gene lost 3 bases and the J gene lost 4 bases, with 10 bases spanning the gap. The CDR3 reads CASSDVEGNQPQHF. CDR3 nucleotides: TGTGCCAGCAGTGATGTCGAAGGGAATCAGCCCCAGCATTTT.

This sequence joins TRBV25-1 and TRBJ1-2, with a weak D call TRBD1 (6 bases). V lost 7 bases, J lost 5 bases, and 17 bases lay in between. CDR3 length equals 14 residues. Germline V gene lookup returns CDR1 MGHDK and CDR2 SYGVNS. The CDR3 DNA is TGTGCCAGCACCGGCGGCCGGAGGGGGTATGGCTACACCTTC. Its protein is CASTGGRRGYGYTF.

The chain joins TRBV7-8 to TRBJ1-1; TRBD1 agrees at 8 bases. Germline trimming cut 5 bases from V and 3 bases from J; bases unmatched to any gene: 5. Germline V gene data show CDR1 as SGHVS and CDR2 as FQNEAQ. The CDR3 is made up of 14 amino acids. CDR3 coding DNA: TGTGCCAGCAGCCGACAGGGGTGGGACACTGAAGCTTTCTTT. Residues: CASSRQGWDTEAFF.

The rearrangement joins TRBV9 to TRBJ2-7; TRBD2 is a possible D gene (7 bases). The CDR3 is made up of 16 amino acids. The V gene lost 1 base and the J gene lost 2 bases, with 16 bases spanning the gap. Per the germline V gene, CDR1 is SGDLS and CDR2 is YYNGEE. CDR3 nucleotides: TGTGCCAGCAGCGTACCGGGGGCGGGGGTTCCCTACGAGCAGTACTTC. Protein sequence: CASSVPGAGVPYEQYF.

The chain recombines TRBV18 with TRBJ1-5; D call uncertain. Trimming stripped 1 base from V and 0 bases from J, with 7 bases between. The CDR3 runs to 15 residues. Germline V lookup: CDR1 KGHSH, CDR2 LQKENI. CDR3 amino acids: CASSPRQDSNQPQHF. DNA for the CDR3: TGTGCCAGCTCACCACGTCAGGATAGCAATCAGCCCCAGCATTTT.

The chain carries TRBV29-1 and TRBJ1-1; possibly TRBD1 for D (6 bases). Trimming cost V 1 base and J 5 bases, with 11 bases left between them. Germline CDR1 and CDR2: SQVTM and ANQGSEA. CDR3 size: 13 residues. The DNA of the CDR3 is TGCAGCGTTGAAGGTACAGGGCGTACTGAAGCTTTCTTT. Translating it yields CSVEGTGRTEAFF.

This rearrangement joins TRBV11-2 to TRBJ2-5, with D unclear. The V end lost 5 bases, the J end lost 5 bases, and 12 bases lay between the germline ends. Germline assignment: CDR1 SGHAT and CDR2 FQNNGV. This CDR3 is built from 13 residues. CDR3 DNA sequence: TGTGCCAGCAGCCAAGATACGGTTGAGACCCAGTACTTC. This translates into CASSQDTVETQYF.